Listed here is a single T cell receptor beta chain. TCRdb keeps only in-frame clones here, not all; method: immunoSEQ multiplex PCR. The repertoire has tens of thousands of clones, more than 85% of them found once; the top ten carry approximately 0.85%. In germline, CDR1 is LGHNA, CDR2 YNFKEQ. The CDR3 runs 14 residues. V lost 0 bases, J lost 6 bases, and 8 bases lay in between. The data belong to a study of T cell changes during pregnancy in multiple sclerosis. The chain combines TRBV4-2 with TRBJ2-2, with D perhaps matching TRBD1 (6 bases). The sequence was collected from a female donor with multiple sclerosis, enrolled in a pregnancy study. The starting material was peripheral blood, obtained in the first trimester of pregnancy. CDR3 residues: CASSQEQGPGELFF. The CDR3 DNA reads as TGTGCCAGCAGCCAAGAACAGGGCCCCGGGGAGCTGTTTTTT.